The entry below gives a single T cell receptor (beta chain) sequence along with its context. Its matching antigen is unknown. This record belongs to a study of T cell repertoires in cytomegalovirus infection. V was pared by 3 bases and J by 8 bases, with 11 bases between. The germline V gene has CDR1 MGHDK and CDR2 SYGVNS. This CDR3 spans 13 amino acids. In TCRdb, the reads were re-called with MiXCR into one record per CDR3 protein. Here the sample spans around 490,000 distinct CDR3 sequences, 26% being singletons. Study observations and caveats: Public TCR beta family frequency separated CMV-and-HLA carriers, including in an independent cohort.

This chain joins TRBV25-1 and TRBJ1-3, with no clear D. What was sequenced was PBMCs. The clonotype was recovered from a human donor in good health (CMV status not recorded). Some clones in this sample may be carry-over from other donors' samples. DNA for the CDR3: TGTGCCAGCAGTGATCCCGGCGGCTACACCATATATTTT. This gives the protein CASSDPGGYTIYF.